The T cell receptor (beta chain) under discussion was sequenced for a study of T cell responses to AZD1222 COVID-19 vaccine (dated by TCRdb to 2020 to 2023). About the full investigation: TCR sequencing was performed for 230 to 250 trial participants, of whom about 200 were given two doses of AZD1222 and approximately 26 were given two doses of MenACWY control vaccine. Trial participants were enrolled by age into 18-55, 56-69 and 70-plus year subgroups, with about 150, 27 and 61 TCR-sequenced participants respectively. The study at large found these results: CD4 TCRs associated with the vaccine covered the entire spike protein, and the dominant responses were in regions 160-218 and 743-854. Spike-specific TCR breadth and depth rose significantly after two AZD1222 doses compared with day 0 and with MenACWY recipients. The 56-69-year group was small, and its depth increase did not reach significance, likely because of low power. No day 14 peak-response samples were available, so repertoires were characterized only after the peak T cell response. Reportedly, almost half of the unique spike-specific TCRs recognized epitopes lying outside the regions that are mutated in the B.1.351 and B.1.1.7 variants. Conclusions about previously exposed vaccinees were limited because only a handful of AZD1222 recipients were SARS-CoV-2 seropositive at baseline. Participants were mostly white British, with more females than males. The authors suggested clonal diversity may have been underestimated.

This specimen's time point label, per the study, means: about 28 days (+/-7) after the second vaccine dose. AZD1222 recipients whose second dose came at about 4 weeks and those whose second dose came at about 12 weeks were combined into one group, since spike-specific TCR depth and breadth did not differ between the two schedules. Samples from vaccinated people were obtained from the UK trials COV001 and COV002, which included a single-blind randomized controlled phase 2/3 trial of AZD1222 (ChAdOx1 nCoV-19) in healthy adults. For TCRbeta chain sequencing, PBMC samples were collected from trial participants at day 0 and at day 28 after the second dose. The CDR3 regions of human TCRbeta chains were analyzed by immunosequencing. From the authors' description of their analysis: Repertoire TCRs were matched against a reference library of SARS-CoV-2-specific TCRs generated with the MIRA antigen-specificity platform. Breadth meant the fraction of unique TCRs that were SARS-CoV-2-associated, whereas depth meant the fraction of total T cells that were SARS-CoV-2-associated. Using the MIRA data, each spike-specific TCR was mapped to the spike region that the TCR reacts to and placed in a CD4 or CD8 class. Log10-transformed breadth and depth values were compared by one-way ANOVA with Sidak's multiple comparisons tests. TCRdb limited this immuneACCESS table to in-frame rearrangements with V and J called. A share of clones is missing; checked studies link under half to unresolved V genes, and the rest is unexplained. The DNA was the basis for D and trimming; V, J and clone size are from that table. The sample records tens of thousands of clones, about nine tenths of which are singletons. The biggest ten clones account for approximately 3.2% of the sample.

Only one count was recorded for this clone. Its antigen target is currently unknown. Per-nucleotide qualities are absent, and no much larger clonotype sits a single base away. The germline V gene provides CDR1 SGDLS and CDR2 YYNGEE. Trimming takes 7 bases from V and 4 bases from J, and the germline ends sit 18 bases apart. The CDR3 goes from the cysteine to the phenylalanine over 15 residues. The retained sequence is limited to the CDR3, 45 bases, with the frame set at the first base. The specimen comprised peripheral blood, sampled 28 days after the second AZD1222 dose. This sequence originates from an adult who received the AZD1222 COVID-19 vaccine. The chain joins TRBV9 to TRBJ1-3; no D segment can be confidently identified. The encoded CDR3 is CASSGYEGGGNTIYF. The base sequence is TGTGCCAGCTCCGGTTATGAGGGTGGAGGAAACACCATATATTTT.